Detailed here is one TCR beta chain. TCRdb keeps only in-frame clones here, not all; method: immunoSEQ multiplex PCR. The table lists about 380,000 clones, just under 95% of them singletons, with 0.015% to 0.025% in the top ten. This specimen comes from a study of shared T cell receptors in the human thymus. Per germline, CDR1 LNHDA and CDR2 SQIVND (reference sequence). V lost 7 bases and J lost 5; bases outside the gene matches: 13. The CDR3 extends over 15 amino acids. Sequenced input: thymocytes. The gene calls are TRBV19 and TRBJ1-1; 7 nucleotides match TRBD1. The clonotype originates from a human donor. CDR3 DNA sequence: TGTGCCAGTACCACTTTGACAGGGAGGTATACTGAAGCTTTCTTT. Protein sequence: CASTTLTGRYTEAFF.